These 2 T cell receptor beta chains were all obtained from the same sample, sequenced in a study of cytomegalovirus exposure and HLA in healthy donors. The PCR was carried out with 60 Vbeta primers and 13 Jbeta primers. The method was immunoSEQ multiplex PCR; TCRdb's version includes in-frame clones alone and lacks a portion of them. The sample lists roughly 100,000 clones, roughly four fifths occurring once. Material: PBMCs. These receptors were taken from a man aged 25 to 40 in good health and CMV-seropositive.

J is TRBJ2-1 and V is TRBV9, with 9 bases lining up with TRBD1. Germline V gene sequence: CDR1 SGDLS, CDR2 YYNGEE. The V segment lost 4 bases and the J segment 10 bases; nucleotides outside the gene matches: 9. This CDR3 region has 14 residues. This CDR3 reads CASSPGDREKEQFF. The CDR3 nucleotides are TGTGCCAGCAGCCCGGGGGACAGGGAAAAGGAGCAGTTCTTC.

The V gene is TRBV5-1, the J gene TRBJ1-1; tentative D call: TRBD1 (6 bases). The germline V gene encodes CDR1 SGHRS and CDR2 YFSETQ. The germline V and J ends were trimmed by 0 bases and 5 bases, with 17 bases remaining between them. The CDR3 is made up of 16 amino acids. The CDR3 nucleotides are TGCGCCAGCAGCTTGGGTAGGGGGATCTTTAGGACTGAAGCTTTCTTT. Translation: CASSLGRGIFRTEAFF.